Following are 14 T cell receptor beta chains from one sample sequenced in a study of blood T cell repertoires in COVID-19. Data came from immunoSEQ multiplex PCR; TCRdb stores just in-frame clones and leaves some out. The table has some 300,000 clones, around 87% seen once. The material sequenced was peripheral blood. The source of these receptors is a middle-aged woman with COVID-19, enrolled during active disease.

The chain joins TRBV4-3 to TRBJ2-5, with TRBD1 as a possible D gene (5 bases). The CDR3 covers 16 residues. V shed 2 bases and J shed 2 bases, with 15 bases lying between them. In germline, CDR1 is LGHNA, CDR2 YSLEER. The CDR3 region is CASSQLDDRKQETQYF. DNA for the CDR3: TGCGCCAGCAGCCAACTAGACGACAGAAAACAAGAGACCCAGTACTTC.

The sample holds one count of this clone. CDR3 sequence (DNA): TGTGCCAGTAGTGTCGACATCAGAAACACCATATATTTT. Protein sequence: CASSVDIRNTIYF. The rearrangement links TRBV19 to TRBJ1-3; D remains ambiguous. The V gene lost 5 bases and the J gene lost 5 bases, with 10 bases spanning the gap. CDR3 size: 13 residues. Germline loops: CDR1 LNHDA, CDR2 SQIVND (reference sequence).

This sequence joins TRBV18 and TRBJ1-5, with 7 bases aligning to TRBD1. The CDR3 is 15 residues long. CDR1 is KGHSH, CDR2 LQKENI, per germline. V lost 6 bases to trimming and J lost 4 bases; unmatched junction nucleotides: 9. The CDR3 nucleotides are TGTGCCAGCTCCGCGACAGGGACGAGTAATCAGCCCCAGCATTTT. Translated: CASSATGTSNQPQHF.

This chain uses TRBV19 with TRBJ1-2; weak D call: TRBD1 (5 bases). Germline V gene lookup returns CDR1 LNHDA and CDR2 SQIVND (reference sequence). This CDR3 spans 14 amino acids. The V gene lost 5 bases and the J gene lost 1 base, with 11 bases spanning the gap. Here the CDR3 reads CASSLRVVNYGYTF. CDR3 bases: TGTGCCAGTAGTCTCAGGGTCGTTAACTATGGCTACACCTTC.

CDR3 DNA sequence: TGTGCCAGCAGCCAAGATCTTAGGACGAGAATGGACAGGGTAGATGGCTACACCTTC. This encodes CASSQDLRTRMDRVDGYTF. The chain has TRBV14 and TRBJ1-2, with 8 bases matching TRBD1. This CDR3 is built from 19 residues. Germline loops: CDR1 SGHDN, CDR2 FVKESK. The V and J ends lost 0 bases and 6 bases, in that order; junction bases with no gene match: 18.

The V gene is TRBV11-3, the J gene TRBJ1-2; D may be TRBD1 (5 bases). Looked up from germline, CDR1 is SGHNT and CDR2 is YENEEA. The ends were cut back, 5 bases at V and 8 bases at J, with 15 bases in the middle. This CDR3 has 13 residues. CDR3 sequence (DNA): TGTGCCAGCAGCCAACGGGGGACCATAGGCTACACCTTC. Encoded protein: CASSQRGTIGYTF.

The chain employs TRBV18 and TRBJ1-2; no clear D. The CDR3 contains 14 residues. The germline CDR1 and CDR2 sequences are KGHSH and LQKENI. V was pared by 6 bases and J by 2 bases, with 13 bases between. The CDR3 protein is CASSDRGGNYGYTF. The CDR3 DNA reads as TGTGCCAGCTCCGACCGCGGCGGAAACTATGGCTACACCTTC.

This clone was counted between two and nine times. The V gene is TRBV7-2, the J gene TRBJ1-2; TRBD1 is a possible D gene (5 bases). The CDR3 consists of 14 residues. CDR1 and CDR2 (germline): SGHTA, FQGNSA. V was clipped by 4 bases and J by 8 bases, with 17 bases between them. The CDR3 DNA is TGTGCCAGCAGCTCCGGGGGGTTCGGCTTGGGCTACACCTTC. Encoded protein: CASSSGGFGLGYTF.

The V call is TRBV7-9, the J call TRBJ2-1, with D possibly TRBD2 on 5 matching bases. CDR1 SEHNR and CDR2 FQNEAQ come from the germline V gene (reference sequence). Trimming removed 5 bases from V and 4 bases from J, with 18 bases in between. There are 16 residues in the CDR3. The CDR3 bases are TGTGCCAGCAGCACCCTTAGCGCCCTAGGTTACAATGAGCAGTTCTTC. Translation: CASSTLSALGYNEQFF.

J is TRBJ1-6 and V is TRBV4-3; D uncertain. CDR1 and CDR2 from the germline V gene are LGHNA and YSLEER. CDR3 length equals 17 residues. Trimming stripped 5 bases from V and 0 bases from J, with 14 bases between. The CDR3 DNA is TGCGCCAGCAGCGCAAGAGTAAGCGTCTCCTATAATTCACCCCTCCACTTT. This encodes CASSARVSVSYNSPLHF.

The V and J genes are TRBV19 and TRBJ2-4, with 15 bases fitting TRBD2. Looked up from germline, CDR1 is LNHDA and CDR2 is SQIVND (reference sequence). The V and J ends lost 6 bases and 9 bases, in that order; junction bases with no gene match: 9. This CDR3 is built from 16 residues. CDR3 residues: CASRAGTSGRMSIQYF. CDR3 nucleotides: TGTGCCAGTAGGGCAGGGACTAGCGGGAGGATGAGCATTCAGTACTTC.

The chain uses TRBV10-3 and TRBJ2-5, with D perhaps matching TRBD1 (5 bases). Trimming pared 6 bases from V and 5 bases from J, leaving 16 bases between. From germline, CDR1 is ENHRY and CDR2 SYGVKD. CDR3 size: 14 residues. The CDR3 nucleotides read TGTGCCATCAGACCAGGCCCAGGGCGGGAGACCCAGTACTTC. Its protein product is CAIRPGPGRETQYF.

CDR3 amino acids: CASSLTASRGEKLFF. In nucleotides, the CDR3 is TGTGCCAGCAGCCTGACGGCTTCCCGGGGGGAAAAACTGTTTTTT. The chain links TRBV7-2 to TRBJ1-4, with D perhaps TRBD1 (5 bases). The length of the CDR3 is 15 residues. The germline CDR1 and CDR2 sequences are SGHTA and FQGNSA. V was clipped by 5 bases and J by 8 bases, with 18 bases between them.

The V gene is TRBV28, the J gene TRBJ2-7; perhaps TRBD2 as D (5 bases). The germline CDR1 and CDR2 sequences are MDHEN and SYDVKM. Deletions cut 5 bases from V and 4 bases from J, with 15 bases between. The CDR3 contains 14 residues. The CDR3, as DNA: TGTGCCAGCAGTCCTAGCAATCCACCTTACGAGCAGTACTTC. It codes for CASSPSNPPYEQYF.